This record concerns one T cell receptor (beta chain) sequence. This sample was included in a study of cytomegalovirus exposure and HLA in healthy donors. The PCR ran on 60 Vbeta and 13 Jbeta primers. Sequencing was performed with immunoSEQ multiplex PCR; in TCRdb, only in-frame clones are kept and a portion is missing. The sample holds over 100,000 clones, less than 85% seen once. This clonotype was obtained from a woman aged 35 to 49 in good health and CMV-seropositive. The source material was PBMCs.

Here the CDR3 DNA reads TGTGCCAGCAGCTTCTTCCGACAGGGCGGTGGAAACACCATATATTTT. Its protein is CASSFFRQGGGNTIYF. V is TRBV7-2 and J is TRBJ1-3, with 7 nucleotides matching TRBD1. After removal of 3 bases from V and 3 bases from J, the junction contained 8 bases not matched to a gene. This CDR3 contains 16 residues. Germline V gene data show CDR1 as SGHTA and CDR2 as FQGNSA.